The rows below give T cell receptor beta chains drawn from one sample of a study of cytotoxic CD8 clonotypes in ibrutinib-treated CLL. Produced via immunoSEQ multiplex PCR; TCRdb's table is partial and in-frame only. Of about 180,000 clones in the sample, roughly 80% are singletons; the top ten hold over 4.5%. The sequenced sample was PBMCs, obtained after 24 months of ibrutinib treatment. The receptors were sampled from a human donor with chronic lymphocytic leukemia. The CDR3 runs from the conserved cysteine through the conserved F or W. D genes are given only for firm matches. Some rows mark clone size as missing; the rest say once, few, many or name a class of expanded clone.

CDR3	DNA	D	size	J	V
CASSLGQSDEQYF	TGTGCCAGCAGCTTGGGGCAGAGCGACGAGCAGTACTTC	NA	NA	TRBJ2-7	TRBV11-2
CASSQVGRRNYGYTF	TGCGCCAGCAGCCAAGTGGGCAGGAGAAACTATGGCTACACCTTC	NA	NA	TRBJ1-2	TRBV4-3
CASSPYLGPRETQYF	TGTGCCAGCAGCCCGTACCTGGGGCCGCGTGAGACCCAGTACTTC	NA	NA	TRBJ2-5	TRBV7-2
CASSFSGGANQPQHF	TGTGCCAGCAGTTTTTCGGGGGGTGCCAATCAGCCCCAGCATTTT	NA	few	TRBJ1-5	TRBV28
CASSLGPAVTEAFF	TGCGCCAGCAGTCTTGGCCCCGCGGTAACTGAAGCTTTCTTT	NA	NA	TRBJ1-1	TRBV5-1
CASSLGPRGGNTGELFF	TGCGCCAGCAGCTTGGGGCCCCGCGGGGGGAACACCGGGGAGCTGTTTTTT	TRBD2	NA	TRBJ2-2	TRBV5-1
CASMGWGNQPQHF	TGTGCCAGCATGGGATGGGGCAATCAGCCCCAGCATTTT	NA	few	TRBJ1-5	TRBV2
CAWSGLAGLDQPQHF	TGTGCCTGGAGTGGGTTGGCTGGGCTAGATCAGCCCCAGCATTTT	NA	NA	TRBJ1-5	TRBV30
CASSVGIGSRNEQYF	TGTGCCAGCAGCGTAGGGATAGGGTCACGGAACGAGCAGTACTTC	NA	once	TRBJ2-7	TRBV9
CAWSVQGKQPQHF	TGTGCCTGGAGTGTACAGGGAAAGCAGCCCCAGCATTTT	NA	few	TRBJ1-5	TRBV30
CASSQLTGDEKLFF	TGTGCCAGCAGCCAGCTGACAGGGGATGAAAAACTGTTTTTT	TRBD1	NA	TRBJ1-4	TRBV5-6
CASSLAPDTQYF	TGCGCCAGCAGCTTGGCCCCAGATACGCAGTATTTT	NA	NA	TRBJ2-3	TRBV5-1
CASSESVGYGYEQYF	TGCGCCAGCAGTGAGTCTGTGGGGTACGGCTACGAGCAGTACTTC	NA	NA	TRBJ2-7	TRBV10-2
CARSFTRGHHYGYTF	TGTGCCAGAAGTTTTACACGAGGACACCACTATGGCTACACCTTC	NA	NA	TRBJ1-2	TRBV5-3
CASGQGGIGDLIGYTF	TGTGCCAGCGGCCAAGGCGGCATCGGAGACTTAATTGGCTACACCTTC	NA	NA	TRBJ1-2	TRBV27
CASSVSGSTDTQYF	TGTGCCAGCAGTGTTAGCGGGAGCACAGATACGCAGTATTTT	TRBD2	once	TRBJ2-3	TRBV6-4
CASSPNQRNQPQHF	TGTGCCAGCAGTCCCAACCAGCGGAATCAGCCCCAGCATTTT	NA	NA	TRBJ1-5	TRBV6-5
CSVEENRIMNTEAFF	TGCAGCGTTGAGGAAAACAGGATCATGAACACTGAAGCTTTCTTT	NA	NA	TRBJ1-1	TRBV29-1
CASRRGVWNTEAFF	TGTGCCAGCAGGAGGGGGGTTTGGAACACTGAAGCTTTCTTT	NA	NA	TRBJ1-1	TRBV27
CASGLTTGYTEAFF	TGTGCTAGTGGTTTGACGACAGGGTACACTGAAGCTTTCTTT	TRBD1	NA	TRBJ1-1	TRBV12-5
CASSFEQFF	TGTGCCAGCAGTTTTGAGCAGTTCTTC	NA	NA	TRBJ2-1	TRBV7-2
CASSRQGTEAFF	TGTGCCAGCAGCCGACAGGGGACTGAAGCTTTCTTT	TRBD1	NA	TRBJ1-1	TRBV6-6
CASATMWQVGYEQYF	TGTGCCAGCGCCACGATGTGGCAGGTAGGCTACGAGCAGTACTTC	NA	few	TRBJ2-7	TRBV28
CASSLGRGSEETQYF	TGTGCCAGCAGCCTTGGTCGAGGTAGCGAAGAGACCCAGTACTTC	NA	NA	TRBJ2-5	TRBV4-2
CAWQLGGGPAEQYF	TGTGCCTGGCAGCTCGGGGGGGGGCCCGCCGAGCAGTACTTC	TRBD2	NA	TRBJ2-7	TRBV30
CASSLGQIETQYF	TGTGCCAGCAGCTTGGGTCAGATCGAGACCCAGTACTTC	NA	NA	TRBJ2-5	TRBV11-3
CASSPQAQGYYGYTF	TGCGCCAGCAGCCCCCAGGCTCAGGGGTACTATGGCTACACCTTC	NA	once	TRBJ1-2	TRBV4-3